Sequencing of this T cell receptor beta chain was carried out in a study of Ad26.COV2.S vaccination and SARS-CoV-2 variants. Using immunoSEQ multiplex PCR, the repertoire was profiled, and TCRdb retains in-frame clones only, with some absent. In the table there are 75,000 to 100,000 clones, 82% of which are singletons. Broader study findings: Overall T cell responses may have been underestimated by the analyses of TCR breadth and depth.

Germline CDR1 is SGHTA and CDR2 is FQGTGA. With 1 base clipped from V and 7 bases from J, the junction kept 7 bases outside the gene matches. This CDR3 has 16 amino acids. With respect to this clone: The antigen is undetermined.

The receptor's source is a human donor who had recovered from COVID-19. The material sequenced was peripheral blood, taken after recovery from COVID-19. The V and J genes are TRBV7-3 and TRBJ1-2, with 12 positions matching TRBD1. CDR3 in DNA: TGTGCCAGCAGCTTAAACCCGGGACAGGGGGCGGGTGGCTACACCTTC. Protein product: CASSLNPGQGAGGYTF.